This T cell receptor beta chain was profiled in a study of OX40 agonist ivuxolimab in advanced cancers. About the research overall: The study enrolled dose-escalation patients with hepatocellular carcinoma, melanoma, renal cell or head and neck cancer. At 82.7% male, the cohort had a mean age of around 56 years, ranging from 23 to 79.

The CDR3 has 14 residues. With 3 bases clipped from V and 1 base from J, the junction kept 2 bases outside the gene matches. Germline CDR1 and CDR2: SNHLY and FYNNEI. The assay was immunoSEQ multiplex PCR, and TCRdb's table has in-frame clones only and misses some. This table has about 72,000 clones, 89% appearing once. This clone was picked up one time. Its cognate antigen is unknown. Study-wide results and caveats: There were, on average, more expanded clones in CD8+ T cells than in CD4+.

This receptor was identified in an adult with an advanced solid tumor such as melanoma, head and neck, liver or kidney cancer. The rearrangement joins TRBV2 to TRBJ2-7, with 8 nucleotides matching TRBD1. The sample in question was CD4+ or CD8+ T cells sorted from blood, obtained in a trial of the OX40 agonist ivuxolimab. The CDR3 DNA is TGTGCCAGCAGTGAGGACAGGGCGTCCTACGAGCAGTACTTC. As protein: CASSEDRASYEQYF. Based on the CDR3 plus reference TRBV2 and TRBJ2-7, the full variable domain is EPEVTQTPSHQVTQMGQEVILRCVPISNHLYFYWYRQILGQKVEFLVSFYNNEISEKSEIFDDQFSVERPDGSNFTLKIRSTKLEDSAMYFCASSEDRASYEQYFGPGTRLTVT.